Below, 4 T cell receptor beta chains from the same sample are listed, as sequenced in a study of Graves' ophthalmopathy and Graves' hyperthyroidism. Amplification of the TCR beta CDR3 regions used RNA transcripts (as template). Second-round multiplex PCR came after first-round RT-PCR with HTBI primers. TCRdb reprocessed the multiplex PCR reads via MiXCR and lists one record per CDR3 protein. The repertoire has 620,000 or so distinct CDR3 sequences, 22% of them found once; the top ten carry roughly 6.9%. Sequencing was done on a sample of peripheral blood. Receptor source: a woman under 30 with stable Graves' hyperthyroidism. Some clones in this sample may be carry-over from other donors' samples.

This clonotype was seen many times. J is TRBJ2-5 and V is TRBV20-1; tentative D call: TRBD1 (5 bases). V was pared by 3 bases and J by 4 bases, with 24 bases between. This CDR3 is built from 17 residues. Germline CDR1 reads DFQATT; CDR2 reads SNEGSKA (reference sequence). CDR3 loop: CSARPTELFRDRETQYF. The CDR3 nucleotides read TGCAGTGCTAGGCCTACCGAGCTATTCAGGGATCGAGAGACCCAGTACTTC.

The sample holds one count of this clonotype. Possible read error: a much larger clone is one base away. The V gene is TRBV20-1, the J gene TRBJ1-1; a weak D match, TRBD1 (5 bases). V lost 3 bases and J lost 7, with 15 bases in between. Germline CDR1 and CDR2: DFQATT and SNEGSKA (reference sequence). The CDR3 sequence is 13 residues long. The CDR3 bases are TGCAGTGCTAGCCGTCTGTCAGGGAATGAAGCTTTCTTT. Translated, it gives CSASRLSGNEAFF.

The chain combines TRBV24-1 with TRBJ2-5; D possibly matches TRBD1 or TRBD2 (5 bases each). Trimming took 0 bases from V and 5 from J, leaving 12 bases between them. The CDR3 is 15 amino acids. Germline V gene data show CDR1 as KGHDR and CDR2 as SFDVKD. CDR3 loop: CATSDLRPGRETQYF. The CDR3 DNA sequence: TGTGCCACCAGTGATTTGCGTCCGGGACGGGAGACCCAGTACTTC.

The CDR3 is CASSPRGQEFGYEQYF. The DNA for the CDR3 is TGTGCCAGCAGTCCCCGGGGACAGGAGTTCGGTTACGAGCAGTACTTC. The V and J genes are TRBV28 and TRBJ2-7; 8 bases match TRBD1. V dropped 5 bases and J dropped 4; count of bases not matched to a gene: 13. The CDR3 spans 16 residues. The germline CDR1 and CDR2 sequences are MDHEN and SYDVKM.